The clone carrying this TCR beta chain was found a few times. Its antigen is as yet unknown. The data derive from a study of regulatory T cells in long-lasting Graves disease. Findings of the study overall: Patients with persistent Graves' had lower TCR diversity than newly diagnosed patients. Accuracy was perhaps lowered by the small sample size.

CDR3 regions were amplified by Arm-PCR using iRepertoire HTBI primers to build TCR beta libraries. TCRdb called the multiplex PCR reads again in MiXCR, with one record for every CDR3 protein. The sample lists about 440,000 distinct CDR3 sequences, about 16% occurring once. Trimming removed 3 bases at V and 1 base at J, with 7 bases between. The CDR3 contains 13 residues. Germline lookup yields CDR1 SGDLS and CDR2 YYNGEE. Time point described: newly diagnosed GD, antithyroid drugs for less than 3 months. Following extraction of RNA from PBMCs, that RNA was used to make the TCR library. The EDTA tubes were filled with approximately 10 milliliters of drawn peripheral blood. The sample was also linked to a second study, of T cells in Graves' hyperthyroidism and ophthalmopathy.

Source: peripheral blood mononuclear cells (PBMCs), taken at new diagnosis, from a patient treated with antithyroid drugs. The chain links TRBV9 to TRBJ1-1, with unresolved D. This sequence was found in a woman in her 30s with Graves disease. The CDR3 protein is CASSGGWNTEAFF. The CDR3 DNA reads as TGTGCCAGCAGCGGAGGGTGGAACACTGAAGCTTTCTTT. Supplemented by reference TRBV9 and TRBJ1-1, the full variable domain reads DSGVTQTPKHLITATGQRVTLRCSPRSGDLSVYWYQQSLDQGLQFLIQYYNGEERAKGNILERFSAQQFPDLHSELNLSSLELGDSALYFCASSGGWNTEAFFGQGTRLTVV.